The 3 T cell receptor beta chains below come from one sample, sequenced in a study of identical twins (dated by TCRdb to the mid-2010s). Libraries came from 5' RACE. The instrument given in TCRdb is Illumina HiSeq 2000. TCRdb passed the public sequencing reads through fastp at Q25 and MiXCR, retaining productive beta sequences. Each CDR3 protein appears once, grouped with its most common genes and DNA. The sample table contains some 590,000 distinct CDR3 sequences; only one count was recorded for approximately 10% of them. The ten largest clones add up to 2.5% to 3% of the sample. The sample also formed part of further work on yellow fever vaccine responses in identical twins.

Sequencing used PBMCs. The receptors were gathered from a woman aged 18 to 35 in good health.

The rearrangement uses TRBV27 and TRBJ2-1; D not certain. The CDR3 length is 14 residues. V lost 6 bases to trimming and J lost 6 bases, with 15 bases between them. Germline loops: CDR1 MNHEY, CDR2 SMNVEV (reference sequence). The CDR3 DNA reads as TGTGCCAGCAGCCCTTTCGGACGCCGCAATGAGCAGTTCTTC. This sequence encodes CASSPFGRRNEQFF.

This clonotype was seen only a few times. This chain connects TRBV5-1 to TRBJ2-7; 8 positions match TRBD2. With V trimmed by 0 bases and J by 0 bases, 8 bases remained unmatched. CDR1 is SGHRS and CDR2 is YFSETQ in the germline V gene. The CDR3 runs to 17 residues. The CDR3 sequence is CASSLVGLAGFSYEQYF. In nucleotides, the CDR3 is TGCGCCAGCAGCTTGGTCGGCCTAGCGGGCTTCTCCTACGAGCAGTACTTC.

At least ten counts were recorded for this clonotype. CDR3 region: CASSFNSDYQVPSSYEQYF. CDR3 sequence (DNA): TGTGCCAGCAGTTTTAATTCGGACTACCAGGTTCCAAGCTCCTACGAGCAGTACTTC. This chain uses TRBV12-3 or TRBV12-4 with TRBJ2-7, with a weak D call TRBD2 (6 bases). V was shortened by 3 bases and J by 0 bases, with 24 bases between the two germline ends. This CDR3 is 19 amino acids long.